This T cell receptor (beta chain) was recovered during a study of shared clonotypes between healthy human individuals. The CDR3 consists of 14 residues. From germline, CDR1 is MNHNS and CDR2 SASEGT. J was trimmed by 8 bases and V by 3 bases; bases with no gene match: 7. Libraries were prepared by immunoSEQ multiplex PCR; TCRdb keeps only in-frame clonotypes and omits some of them. This sample has about 470,000 clones, with about 85% found just once. Sequencing input: PBMCs. The source of this sequence is a woman in her thirties or forties in good health. Some clones in this sample may be carry-over from other donors' samples. The rearrangement joins TRBV6-1 to TRBJ1-2, with 9 bases fitting TRBD1. The CDR3 nucleotides read TGTGCCAGCAGTGATGGACAGGGGTTGTACGGCTACACCTTC. Protein sequence: CASSDGQGLYGYTF.